The entry that follows covers one T cell receptor (beta chain) sequence. Its antigen is still unknown. This specimen belongs to a study of T cell responses to AZD1222 COVID-19 vaccine. Study findings and constraints: CD4 TCRs covered the whole spike, strongest at regions 160-218 and 743-854. No day 14 peak samples; only post-peak repertoires were characterized. Females outnumbered males among donors, who were mostly white British; clonal diversity was possibly underestimated.

The V end was cut by 5 bases, the J end by 8 bases, with 21 bases between. The V gene's germline CDR1 is SGHVS and CDR2 FQNEAQ. This CDR3 has 16 amino acids. Method: immunoSEQ multiplex PCR; TCRdb's copy keeps in-frame clones and lacks some. The data contain tens of thousands of clones, 80% to 90% of them seen just once; the ten biggest clones take up around 5.2%. J is TRBJ1-4 and V is TRBV7-8; D is uncertain. The source of this sequence is an adult in good health. The source material was peripheral blood, sampled on day 0 of AZD1222 vaccination. The chain's CDR3 is CASSRAGGNSLEKLFF. CDR3 sequence (DNA): TGTGCCAGCAGCCGAGCAGGAGGGAATAGTCTCGAAAAACTGTTTTTT.